Each of the 11 T cell receptor beta chains below was sequenced from the same sample in a study of response to subunit inactivated influenza vaccine. A single record per CDR3 protein comes from TCRdb applying MiXCR to the RT-PCR reads. In the table there are approximately 570,000 distinct CDR3 sequences, 7.5% to 8.5% of which are singletons. The sample here was PBMCs from blood, taken around 25 months after vaccination. Receptors were obtained from a man aged 50 to 75 who received an inactivated influenza vaccine.

This clonotype has at least ten counts. This chain joins TRBV5-1 and TRBJ1-1; D is unclear. V gave up 0 bases and J gave up 4 bases, with 10 bases separating them. CDR3 length equals 14 residues. The germline V gene has CDR1 SGHRS and CDR2 YFSETQ. CDR3 coding DNA: TGCGCCAGCAGCTTGGCCTACAGAGCCACTGAAGCTTTCTTT. Its protein is CASSLAYRATEAFF.

This clonotype was counted many times. CDR3 DNA: TGCAGTGCTAGAGATAGTCACCGGTCTAGCACAGATACGCAGTATTTT. Translation gives CSARDSHRSSTDTQYF. The rearrangement uses TRBV20-1 and TRBJ2-3; no definite D call. Trimming took off 0 bases at V and 0 bases at J, with 13 bases between the two ends. Per the germline V gene, CDR1 is DFQATT and CDR2 is SNEGSKA (reference sequence). This CDR3 spans 16 amino acids.

This clonotype has at least ten counts. This chain uses TRBV20-1 with TRBJ2-1; 11 bases align to TRBD2. With 3 bases clipped from V and 9 bases from J, the junction kept 4 bases outside the gene matches. The CDR3 is 13 amino acids. Germline V gives CDR1 DFQATT, CDR2 SNEGSKA (reference sequence). CDR3 loop: CSAREGLAVEQFF. CDR3 nucleotides: TGCAGTGCTAGGGAGGGACTAGCGGTTGAGCAGTTCTTC.

This clonotype has more than one count but fewer than ten. The chain recombines TRBV5-1 with TRBJ1-4; a weak D match, TRBD1 (6 bases). The length of the CDR3 is 13 residues. V was trimmed by 2 bases and J by 8 bases, leaving 10 bases between them. CDR1 and CDR2 (germline): SGHRS, YFSETQ. Here the CDR3 DNA reads TGCGCCAGCAGCTTACAGGGTCGCGAAAAACTGTTTTTT. It specifies CASSLQGREKLFF.

This chain connects TRBV29-1 to TRBJ2-7, with TRBD2 matching 7 bases. Germline values: CDR1 SQVTM, CDR2 ANQGSEA. The length of the CDR3 is 13 residues. V shed 5 bases, J shed 4 bases, and the junction held 8 bases outside the gene matches. The CDR3 loop reads CSVSEGGPYEQYF. Written as DNA, the CDR3 is TGCAGCGTTAGTGAGGGAGGGCCGTACGAGCAGTACTTC.

The chain joins TRBV4-2 to TRBJ2-7; possibly TRBD2 for D (6 bases). The CDR3 is 15 residues long. Between the trimmed V and J ends, which lost 0 bases and 3 bases, there was a span of 12 bases. Per the germline V gene, CDR1 is LGHNA and CDR2 is YNFKEQ. The DNA for the CDR3 is TGTGCCAGCAGCCAAGATTTTTGGGGACTCTACGAGCAGTACTTC. The encoded protein is CASSQDFWGLYEQYF.

The V call is TRBV12-3 or TRBV12-4, the J call TRBJ2-2; 12 positions match TRBD2. Trimming removed 7 bases from V and 12 bases from J; junction bases left unmatched: 6. CDR3 length: 13 amino acids. CDR3 DNA sequence: TGTGCCAGCATAACCGGACTAGCGGGAAAGCTGTTTTTT. It specifies CASITGLAGKLFF.

Turning to this clonotype: At one boundary the junction diverges from the germline segment, which might be a read error. This rearrangement joins TRBV7-2 to TRBJ2-7; TRBD1 matches 7 bases. Per germline, CDR1 SGHTA and CDR2 FQGNSA. The CDR3 sequence is 15 residues long. DNA of the CDR3: TGCCAGCAGCCCCCGGACAGGCCTCCTTACTACGAGCAGTACTTC. This translates into CQQPPDRPPYYEQYF.

J is TRBJ2-7 and V is TRBV6-2 or TRBV6-3; the D gene is possibly TRBD1 (6 bases). Between the trimmed V and J ends, which lost 10 bases and 7 bases, there was a span of 20 bases. Germline V gene sequence: CDR1 MNHEY, CDR2 SVGEGT. This CDR3 has 13 residues. CDR3 nucleotide sequence: TGTGCCACCCAACGGGACACGTCAAGAGAGCAGTACTTC. Protein product: CATQRDTSREQYF.

This clonotype has a count of ten or more. The chain has TRBV11-2 and TRBJ2-5; maybe TRBD2 (6 bases). Trimming pared 0 bases from V and 5 bases from J, leaving 19 bases between. Germline V gene sequence: CDR1 SGHAT, CDR2 FQNNGV. The CDR3 totals 17 residues. The CDR3 reads CASSLDGTSREFETQYF. DNA of the CDR3: TGTGCCAGCAGCTTAGATGGTACTAGCCGGGAATTCGAGACCCAGTACTTC.

This clonotype was seen repeatedly, ten times or more. The chain uses TRBV6-1 and TRBJ2-6; no firm D call. Germline V gene sequence: CDR1 MNHNS, CDR2 SASEGT. The V gene lost 8 bases and the J gene lost 4 bases, with 24 bases spanning the gap. This CDR3 has 18 amino acids. This CDR3 is CASGNGVVPFGGANVLTF. CDR3 coding DNA: TGTGCCAGCGGGAACGGTGTTGTCCCCTTTGGGGGGGCCAACGTCCTGACTTTC.